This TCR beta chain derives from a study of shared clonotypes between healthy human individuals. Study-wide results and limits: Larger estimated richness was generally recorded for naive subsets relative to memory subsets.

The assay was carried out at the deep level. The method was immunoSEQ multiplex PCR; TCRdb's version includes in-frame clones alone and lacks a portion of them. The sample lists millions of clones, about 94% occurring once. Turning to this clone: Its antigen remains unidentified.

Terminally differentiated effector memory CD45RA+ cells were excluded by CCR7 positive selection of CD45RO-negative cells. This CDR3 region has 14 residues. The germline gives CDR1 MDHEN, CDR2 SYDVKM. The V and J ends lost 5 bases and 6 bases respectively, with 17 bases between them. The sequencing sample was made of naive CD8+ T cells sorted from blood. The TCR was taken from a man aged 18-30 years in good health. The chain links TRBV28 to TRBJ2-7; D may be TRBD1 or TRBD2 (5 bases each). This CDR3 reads CASSGTGAWGEQYF. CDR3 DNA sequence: TGTGCCAGCAGTGGAACCGGGGCCTGGGGCGAGCAGTACTTC.